A selection of T cell receptor beta chains follows, all from one sample in a study of blood T cell repertoires in COVID-19. Libraries were prepared by immunoSEQ multiplex PCR; TCRdb keeps only in-frame clonotypes and omits some of them. The data contain about 170,000 clones, approximately 90% of them seen just once; the ten biggest clones take up 3.7%. Sequenced input: peripheral blood. All receptors derive from a man between 18 and 35 years old with active or convalescent COVID-19. Each CDR3 is given with its conserved first and last residue. The D gene is left open where the match is weak. Size tells how often a clone was seen (once, few, many) or the class of an expanded clone, and some rows leave it out.

abundance | d_gene | j_gene | v_gene | CDR3aa | CDR3nt
- | TRBD1 | TRBJ1-3 | TRBV6-5 | CATSQGGHSGNTIYF | TGTGCCACTAGCCAAGGGGGCCACTCTGGAAACACCATATATTTT
- | - | TRBJ2-7 | TRBV30 | CAGLADYEQYF | TGTGCCGGGTTAGCGGACTACGAGCAGTACTTC
- | - | TRBJ2-1 | TRBV4-1 | CASSQEQGEIYNEQFF | TGCGCCAGCAGCCAAGAACAGGGAGAGATCTACAATGAGCAGTTCTTC
- | - | TRBJ1-3 | TRBV14 | CASSQAFGVVDTIYF | TGTGCCAGCAGCCAAGCTTTCGGGGTCGTGGACACCATATATTTT
- | TRBD1 | TRBJ1-1 | TRBV25-1 | CASSGQGAEAFF | TGTGCCAGCAGCGGACAGGGGGCTGAAGCTTTCTTT
- | TRBD2 | TRBJ2-7 | TRBV7-2 | CASSPWTSGRAQEQYF | TGTGCCAGCAGCCCTTGGACTAGCGGGAGGGCCCAGGAGCAGTACTTC
- | - | TRBJ1-3 | TRBV27 | CASSFLWGPGNTIYF | TGTGCCAGCAGTTTTTTGTGGGGGCCCGGAAACACCATATATTTT
- | - | TRBJ1-1 | TRBV5-1 | CASSLARGGMNTEAFF | TGCGCCAGCAGCTTGGCCAGGGGCGGTATGAACACTGAAGCTTTCTTT
- | TRBD1 | TRBJ1-2 | TRBV11-3 | CASSLRGPVYGYTF | TGTGCCAGCAGCTTAAGGGGGCCAGTCTATGGCTACACCTTC
- | - | TRBJ2-1 | TRBV11-2 | CASSFFDEQFF | TGTGCCAGCAGCTTCTTCGATGAGCAGTTCTTC
- | - | TRBJ1-2 | TRBV6-5 | CASSYSGAGGYTF | TGTGCCAGCAGTTACTCCGGGGCGGGAGGCTACACCTTC
- | TRBD1 | TRBJ1-3 | TRBV3-1/TRBV3-2 | CASSPRTGSGNTIYF | TGTGCCAGCAGCCCGCGGACAGGGTCTGGAAACACCATATATTTT
once | TRBD1 | TRBJ2-7 | TRBV27 | CASSPMTGGYEQYF | TGTGCCAGCAGTCCGATGACAGGGGGTTACGAGCAGTACTTC
- | TRBD2 | TRBJ2-3 | TRBV7-9 | CASSLAIASGLTDTQYF | TGTGCCAGCAGCTTAGCGATAGCTAGCGGCCTCACAGATACGCAGTATTTT
- | - | TRBJ1-1 | TRBV29-1 | CSGEQGLNTEAFF | TGCAGCGGCGAACAGGGACTGAACACTGAAGCTTTCTTT
once | TRBD1 | TRBJ1-2 | TRBV19 | CASRPRSRLDRPLGLGYTF | TGTGCCAGTAGACCGCGCTCCAGATTGGACAGGCCGTTAGGTTTGGGCTACACCTTC
- | TRBD1 | TRBJ1-1 | TRBV2 | CASTKGQGLEAFF | TGTGCCAGCACCAAGGGACAGGGGCTTGAAGCTTTCTTT
- | TRBD1 | TRBJ1-1 | TRBV5-1 | CASSLDTGALNTEAFF | TGCGCCAGCAGCTTGGATACAGGGGCCCTTAACACTGAAGCTTTCTTT
once | - | TRBJ2-5 | TRBV19 | CASMAWAGVQETQYF | TGTGCCAGTATGGCTTGGGCAGGGGTCCAAGAGACCCAGTACTTC
- | - | TRBJ2-1 | TRBV9 | CASSGVLETTYNEQFF | TGTGCCAGCAGCGGGGTATTAGAGACTACGTACAATGAGCAGTTCTTC
- | - | TRBJ1-5 | TRBV12-3/TRBV12-4 | CASSFTVEQPQHF | TGTGCCAGCAGTTTCACCGTAGAGCAGCCCCAGCATTTT
- | TRBD1 | TRBJ1-2 | TRBV2 | CASSEEGALYGYTF | TGTGCCAGCAGTGAGGAGGGGGCCTTGTATGGCTACACCTTC
- | TRBD2 | TRBJ2-1 | TRBV4-1 | CASSFRLAGDYEQFF | TGCGCCAGCAGCTTCCGACTAGCGGGAGACTATGAGCAGTTCTTC
- | TRBD1 | TRBJ1-4 | TRBV5-1 | CASSLGPGQGGEKLFF | TGCGCCAGCAGCTTGGGTCCAGGACAGGGAGGGGAAAAACTGTTTTTT
once | - | TRBJ1-2 | TRBV19 | CASWGLGDGYGYTF | TGTGCCAGTTGGGGATTAGGGGATGGCTATGGCTACACCTTC
- | - | TRBJ1-2 | TRBV6-5 | CASSRTLATGYGYTF | TGTGCCAGCAGCCGAACCTTAGCTACCGGTTATGGCTACACCTTC
- | TRBD1 | TRBJ2-7 | TRBV3-1/TRBV3-2 | CASSPVGTGGFEQYF | TGTGCCAGCAGCCCCGTCGGGACAGGGGGTTTCGAGCAGTACTTC
- | - | TRBJ2-2 | TRBV7-2 | CASSLMTPILTGELFF | TGTGCCAGCAGCTTAATGACACCCATATTAACCGGGGAGCTGTTTTTT
- | TRBD1 | TRBJ2-7 | TRBV19 | CASRSAGTETYEQYF | TGTGCCAGTAGATCAGCCGGGACAGAAACCTACGAGCAGTACTTC
- | - | TRBJ1-2 | TRBV7-9 | CASSLKPWGYTF | TGTGCCAGCAGCTTAAAGCCTTGGGGCTACACCTTC
- | - | TRBJ2-5 | TRBV5-6 | CASSLAGTLYQETQYF | TGTGCCAGCAGCCTGGCCGGGACACTGTACCAAGAGACCCAGTACTTC
- | - | TRBJ1-2 | TRBV15 | CATSRVIYGYTF | TGTGCCACCAGCAGAGTAATTTATGGCTACACCTTC
- | - | TRBJ2-1 | TRBV6-1 | CASSGWTESSYNEQFF | TGTGCCAGCAGTGGTTGGACAGAGAGCTCCTACAATGAGCAGTTCTTC
- | - | TRBJ1-4 | TRBV12-5 | CASGLGASIHEKLFF | TGTGCTAGTGGTCTGGGGGCCTCTATTCATGAAAAACTGTTTTTT
- | TRBD2 | TRBJ2-2 | TRBV3-1/TRBV3-2 | CASSQAAGGPGELFF | TGTGCCAGCAGCCAAGCAGCGGGGGGCCCCGGGGAGCTGTTTTTT